This T cell receptor (beta chain) was retrieved from a study of T cells in Graves' hyperthyroidism and ophthalmopathy. Trimming left V 8 bases short and J 7 bases short, with 19 bases between. Germline values: CDR1 PRHDT, CDR2 FYEKMQ (reference sequence). The CDR3 is made up of 14 amino acids. On this clonotype: A clone one base away is much larger, so this may be a read error.

Amplification of TCR beta CDR3 regions used RNA as the template. With the HTBI primer set, the TCR CDR3 went through a first round of RT-PCR. From the multiplex PCR reads, TCRdb called clonotypes with MiXCR, one entry per CDR3 protein. The sample has hundreds of thousands of distinct CDR3 sequences, roughly 14% seen once. Clinical symptoms, serum thyroxine, TRAb, thyroid ultrasound and orbital computed tomography informed diagnoses. This clonotype was sampled from a woman between 45 and 60 years old with Graves' ophthalmopathy. Sequenced material: blood. The V call is TRBV13, the J call TRBJ2-3; maybe TRBD1 (7 bases). The CDR3 region is CASGPPEGQYTQYF. CDR3 DNA sequence: TGTGCCAGCGGCCCACCGGAGGGACAGTATACGCAGTATTTT.